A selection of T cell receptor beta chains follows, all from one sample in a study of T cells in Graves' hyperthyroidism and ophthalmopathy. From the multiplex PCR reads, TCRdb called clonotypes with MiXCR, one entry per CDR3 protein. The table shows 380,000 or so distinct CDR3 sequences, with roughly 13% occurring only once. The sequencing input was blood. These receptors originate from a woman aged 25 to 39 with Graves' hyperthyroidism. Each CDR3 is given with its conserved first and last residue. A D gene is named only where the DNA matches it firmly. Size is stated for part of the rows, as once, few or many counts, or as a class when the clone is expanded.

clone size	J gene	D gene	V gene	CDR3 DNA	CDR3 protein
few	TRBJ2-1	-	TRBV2	TGTGCCAGCAGGGGGGGCAATGAGCAGTTCTTC	CASRGGNEQFF
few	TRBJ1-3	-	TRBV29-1	TGCAGCGTTGCGAGAGCGCAGAGCTCTGGAAACACCATATATTTT	CSVARAQSSGNTIYF
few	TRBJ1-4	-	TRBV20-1	TGCAGTGCCAGGGTGGGCGCGGATTTGACCGAAAAACTGTTTTTT	CSARVGADLTEKLFF
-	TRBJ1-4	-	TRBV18	TGTGCCAGCCTCGGGGTTCTCAATGAAAAACTGTTTTTT	CASLGVLNEKLFF
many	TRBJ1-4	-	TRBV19	TGTGCCAGTAGCCGAACCGGGACGGCGCTTGAAAAACTGTTTTTT	CASSRTGTALEKLFF
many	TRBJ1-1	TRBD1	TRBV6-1	TGTGCCAGCGGGCGGGACAGGGAGCGGACTGAAGCTTTCTTT	CASGRDRERTEAFF
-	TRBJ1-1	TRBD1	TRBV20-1	TGCAGTGCTAGCCACCGGACAGGTATGAACACTGAAGCTTTCTTT	CSASHRTGMNTEAFF
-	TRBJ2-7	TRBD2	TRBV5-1	TGCGCCAGCAGCTTGGACGGGAGGTCTTTCGAGCAGTACTTC	CASSLDGRSFEQYF
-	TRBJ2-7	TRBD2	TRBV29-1	TGCAGCGTTGACCCGGGAGGTCTGGACGAGCAGTACTTC	CSVDPGGLDEQYF
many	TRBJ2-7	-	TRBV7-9	TGTGCCAGCAGCTCAGGTCGGCAGCTACCTGACGAGCAGTACTTC	CASSSGRQLPDEQYF
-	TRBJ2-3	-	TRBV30	TGTGCCTGGAGTTTTAACACAGATACGCAGTATTTT	CAWSFNTDTQYF
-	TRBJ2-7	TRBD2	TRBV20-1	TGCAGTGCTGTTAGCGGGAGTACTTACGAGCAGTACTTC	CSAVSGSTYEQYF
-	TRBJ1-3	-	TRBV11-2	TGTGCCAGCAGCTTGACTCGCTCTGGAAGCACCATATATTTT	CASSLTRSGSTIYF
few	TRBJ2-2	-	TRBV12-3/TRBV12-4	TGTGCCAGCAGTTTAAGGAACAGGGTATATGGCCGGGGGGAGCTGTTTTTT	CASSLRNRVYGRGELFF
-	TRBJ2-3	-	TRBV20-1	TGCAGTGCTGAGTCGAAATACCGGGACTTTAGCACAGATACGCAGTATTTT	CSAESKYRDFSTDTQYF
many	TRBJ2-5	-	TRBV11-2	TGTGCCAGCAGCTTACAGGGGATGAGAGAGACCCAGTACTTC	CASSLQGMRETQYF
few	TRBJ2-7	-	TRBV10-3	TGTGCCATCACTAGCCAAGACTCCTACGAGCAGTACTTC	CAITSQDSYEQYF
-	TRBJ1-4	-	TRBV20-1	TGCAGTGCTACGAGCGGGACCGCCGCTGCAACTAATGAAAAACTGTTTTTT	CSATSGTAAATNEKLFF
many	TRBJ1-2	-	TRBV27	TGTGCCAGCAGTCCGTATACGAGCTTACAGCATTATGGCTACACCTTC	CASSPYTSLQHYGYTF
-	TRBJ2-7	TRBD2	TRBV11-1	TGTGCCAGCACAACCGGCTTAGAGGTAGCGGGAGTTTACGAGCAGTACTTC	CASTTGLEVAGVYEQYF
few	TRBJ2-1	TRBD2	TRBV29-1	TGCAGCGTTGTCAGGGTACATCAGAGCGGGAGAAGTCGGGAGCAGTTCTTC	CSVVRVHQSGRSREQFF
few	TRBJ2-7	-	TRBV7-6	TGTGCCAGCAGCGGGGGGACGGACTACGAGCAGTACTTC	CASSGGTDYEQYF